This entry lists 27 T cell receptor beta chains sequenced from one sample in a study of T-cell memory formation after mild COVID-19. TCRdb ran MiXCR on the 5' RACE reads and lists one entry per CDR3 protein. The sample contains 450,000 to 650,000 distinct CDR3 sequences, more than 15% of which appear only once. The specimen sequenced was PBMCs or a T cell subset sorted from them (not recorded which). The receptors derive from an adult woman who had mild COVID-19 (a few samples of this study predate the infection). Cell type and time point are not known.

This chain joins TRBV6-2 or TRBV6-3 and TRBJ2-7; 9 nucleotides line up with TRBD2. CDR3 length equals 18 residues. The J segment lost 2 bases and the V segment lost 0 bases, leaving 11 bases of the junction unmatched. Germline CDR1 and CDR2: MNHEY and SVGEGT. For the CDR3, the DNA is TGTGCCAGCAGTTACTCGACTTCTAGCGGGATCAAAGCCTACGAGCAGTACTTC. Its protein product is CASSYSTSSGIKAYEQYF.

In DNA, the CDR3 is TGCAGTGCTCCTCCCCTTGCGGGTCGCGGGAGCGATGAGCAGTTCTTC. Its translation is CSAPPLAGRGSDEQFF. The rearrangement links TRBV20-1 to TRBJ2-1; TRBD2 agrees at 7 bases. There are 16 residues in the CDR3. V lost 5 bases, J lost 8 bases, and 18 bases stayed unmatched. Germline V gene lookup returns CDR1 DFQATT and CDR2 SNEGSKA (reference sequence).

This clonotype has only a few counts. V usage is TRBV5-1 and J usage is TRBJ1-6; perhaps TRBD1 as D (6 bases). Germline CDR1 reads SGHRS; CDR2 reads YFSETQ. The CDR3 extends over 12 amino acids. V lost 0 bases and J 15 bases, leaving 10 bases between the germline ends. The CDR3 sequence is CASSLEDSGLHF. DNA of the CDR3: TGCGCCAGCAGCTTGGAGGACAGCGGCCTCCACTTT.

This clonotype has a count of ten or more. The chain has TRBV4-1 and TRBJ1-1; 8 bases agree with TRBD1. Germline CDR1 and CDR2: MGHRA and YSYEKL. The CDR3 length is 15 residues. The trim removed 2 bases at V and 1 base at J, leaving 3 bases unmatched. CDR3 bases: TGCGCCAGCAGCCAACCCGGACAGGGGAACACTGAAGCTTTCTTT. This sequence encodes CASSQPGQGNTEAFF.

This clonotype appeared a few times. V usage is TRBV12-3 or TRBV12-4 and J usage is TRBJ1-4, with 8 nucleotides matching TRBD1. This CDR3 is 15 amino acids long. V dropped 5 bases and J dropped 3; count of bases not matched to a gene: 5. Written as DNA, the CDR3 is TGTGCCAGCAGTGCCCAGGGGGCACCTAATGAAAAACTGTTTTTT. It translates to CASSAQGAPNEKLFF.

At least ten counts were recorded for this clonotype. This CDR3 reads CATSREHYNEQFF. The DNA of the CDR3 is TGTGCCACCTCAAGGGAACACTACAATGAGCAGTTCTTC. The chain combines TRBV2 with TRBJ2-1, with D unresolved. V lost 10 bases and J lost 3, with 13 bases in between. This CDR3 region has 13 residues. Germline CDR1 reads SNHLY; CDR2 reads FYNNEI.

The chain has TRBV4-3 and TRBJ2-3; 8 nucleotides match TRBD2. CDR1 and CDR2 (germline): LGHNA, YSLEER. The CDR3 extends over 15 amino acids. V gave up 2 bases and J gave up 3 bases; unmatched junction bases: 4. The CDR3 loop reads CASSQTTGGTDTQYF. In nucleotides, the CDR3 is TGCGCCAGCAGCCAAACAACGGGAGGGACAGATACGCAGTATTTT.

The chain combines TRBV6-1 with TRBJ1-3; D call uncertain. Per germline, CDR1 MNHNS and CDR2 SASEGT. V was trimmed by 2 bases and J by 3 bases, leaving 8 bases between them. The CDR3 is 14 amino acids. The CDR3 sequence: CASSEWEGGNTIYF. CDR3 nucleotide sequence: TGTGCCAGCAGTGAATGGGAGGGTGGAAACACCATATATTTT.

This clonotype was seen more than once but under ten times. CDR3 region: CASSVGGDRMNTEAFF. The CDR3 nucleotides read TGTGCCAGCAGCGTAGGGGGGGACAGAATGAACACTGAAGCTTTCTTT. This chain joins TRBV9 and TRBJ1-1; the match to TRBD1 covers 7 bases. The V gene end was trimmed by 0 bases and the J gene end by 0 bases; junction bases not matched to a gene: 5. There are 16 residues in the CDR3. Germline CDR1 is SGDLS and CDR2 is YYNGEE.

CDR3 region: CASSRAPTETQYF. The CDR3 DNA reads TGTGCCAGCAGCCGCGCCCCGACAGAGACCCAGTACTTC. The rearrangement joins TRBV11-2 to TRBJ2-5; D unclear. The CDR3 covers 13 residues. Germline CDR1 SGHAT, CDR2 FQNNGV. The ends were cut back, 5 bases at V and 4 bases at J, with 11 bases in the middle.

CDR3 bases: TGCAGTGCTAGAAACAGGGACGAAGGAAAACTGTTTTTT. Protein sequence: CSARNRDEGKLFF. V gene TRBV20-1 combines with J gene TRBJ1-4; maybe TRBD1 (6 bases). Germline-derived CDR1 and CDR2 are DFQATT and SNEGSKA (reference sequence). This CDR3 has 13 residues. Trimming pared 2 bases from V and 10 bases from J, leaving 14 bases between.

This clonotype was seen a handful of times. The rearrangement joins TRBV15 to TRBJ2-7; D call uncertain. V was shortened by 0 bases and J by 6 bases, with 9 bases between the two germline ends. From germline, CDR1 is LNHNV and CDR2 YYDKDF (reference sequence). This CDR3 is built from 13 residues. Here the CDR3 reads CATSRDSSAEQYF. The CDR3 DNA is TGTGCCACCAGCAGAGATAGCTCCGCCGAGCAGTACTTC.

The chain uses TRBV6-4 and TRBJ1-1; TRBD1 matches at 9 bases. J lost 7 bases, V lost 6 bases, and 9 bases had no gene match. The germline CDR1 and CDR2 sequences are MRHNA and SNTAGT. CDR3 length equals 14 residues. CDR3 coding DNA: TGTGCCAGCAGGTTGACAGGGGGGTACGGTGAAGCTTTCTTT. The encoded protein is CASRLTGGYGEAFF.

This clonotype was seen a single time. The chain carries TRBV6-2 or TRBV6-3 and TRBJ1-1; D may be TRBD1 (5 bases). Between the trimmed V and J ends, which lost 7 bases and 6 bases, there was a span of 12 bases. The CDR3 loop spans 12 amino acids. From germline, CDR1 is MNHEY and CDR2 SVGEGT. CDR3 bases: TGTGCCAGCAACAGCGGGGGGGCTGAAGCTTTCTTT. Residues: CASNSGGAEAFF.

The CDR3 region is CATHRDRTDTQYF. The DNA of the CDR3 is TGTGCCACCCACCGGGATCGCACAGATACGCAGTATTTT. This chain links TRBV2 with TRBJ2-3; possible D gene TRBD2, 5 bases. V was pared by 10 bases and J by 1 base, with 12 bases between. Germline-derived CDR1 and CDR2 are SNHLY and FYNNEI. This CDR3 contains 13 residues.

This rearrangement joins TRBV6-6 to TRBJ2-3, with TRBD2 matching over 7 bases. With 0 bases clipped from V and 4 bases from J, the junction kept 10 bases outside the gene matches. Germline CDR1 reads MNHNY; CDR2 reads SVGAGI (reference sequence). The CDR3 contains 17 residues. CDR3 in DNA: TGTGCCAGCAGTTACTCTGCGACTCGGGACTACCCAGATACGCAGTATTTT. Protein sequence: CASSYSATRDYPDTQYF.

The chain has TRBV19 and TRBJ1-3; D not certain. Germline CDR1 reads LNHDA; CDR2 reads SQIVND (reference sequence). This CDR3 is built from 13 residues. Between the trimmed V and J ends, which lost 4 bases and 2 bases, there was a span of 6 bases. The CDR3 nucleotides are TGTGCCAGTAGTACACCGCCTGGAAACACCATATATTTT. Translation: CASSTPPGNTIYF. The whole variable domain, remainder taken from reference TRBV19 and TRBJ1-3, is DGGITQSPKYLFRKEGQNVTLSCEQNLNHDAMYWYRQDPGQGLRLIYYSQIVNDFQKGDIAEGYSVSREKKESFPLTVTSAQKNPTAFYLCASSTPPGNTIYFGEGSWLTVV.

The rearrangement links TRBV6-6 to TRBJ2-1, with 11 nucleotides matching TRBD2. The V segment lost 0 bases and the J segment 2 bases; nucleotides outside the gene matches: 6. The length of the CDR3 is 18 residues. CDR1 is MNHNY, CDR2 SVGAGI, per germline (reference sequence). CDR3 loop: CASSYSTTSGRTYNEQFF. The DNA for the CDR3 is TGTGCCAGCAGTTACTCCACCACTAGCGGGAGAACCTACAATGAGCAGTTCTTC.

This clonotype appeared a single time. The chain couples TRBV11-2 to TRBJ1-2, with D possibly TRBD1 on 5 matching bases. The germline CDR1 and CDR2 sequences are SGHAT and FQNNGV. V was clipped by 5 bases and J by 6 bases, with 16 bases between them. The CDR3 is 14 residues long. DNA of the CDR3: TGTGCCAGCAGCCACCCCGGTGGGGGAAATGGCTACACCTTC. Its translation: CASSHPGGGNGYTF.

This clonotype has only a few counts. The rearrangement joins TRBV30 to TRBJ2-7, with D possibly being TRBD2 (7 bases). The CDR3 runs to 14 residues. V was pared by 2 bases and J by 4 bases, with 15 bases between. Germline assignment: CDR1 GTSNPN and CDR2 SVGIG (reference sequence). The DNA of the CDR3 is TGTGCCTGGAGTCTCCTAGGGGGGGGTTACGAGCAGTACTTC. This translates into CAWSLLGGGYEQYF.

This clonotype turned up a few times. This rearrangement joins TRBV19 to TRBJ2-3; TRBD1 might be the D (5 bases). The CDR3 runs 14 residues. Germline V CDR1 and CDR2: LNHDA, SQIVND (reference sequence). V lost 1 base and J 2 bases, leaving 7 bases between the germline ends. CDR3 DNA: TGTGCCAGTAGTATAGCACAGGTCACAGATACGCAGTATTTT. It specifies CASSIAQVTDTQYF.

This clonotype was detected many times. This chain uses TRBV7-9 with TRBJ2-3; 13 nucleotides line up with TRBD2. Per germline, CDR1 SEHNR and CDR2 FQNEAQ (reference sequence). V dropped 2 bases and J dropped 4; count of bases not matched to a gene: 6. The CDR3 loop spans 17 amino acids. The CDR3 here is CASSLNSGLAGSDTQYF. In DNA, the CDR3 is TGTGCCAGCAGCTTAAACTCGGGACTAGCGGGATCAGATACGCAGTATTTT. Full variable domain (remainder filled in from reference TRBV7-9 and TRBJ2-3): DTGVSQNPRHKITKRGQNVTFRCDPISEHNRLYWYRQTLGQGPEFLTYFQNEAQLEKSRLLSDRFSAERPKGSFSTLEIQRTEQGDSAMYLCASSLNSGLAGSDTQYFGPGTRLTVL.

The CDR3 DNA reads as TGTGCCAGCAGTATCCGGGACGGCTATTTTCCCCCGCTAGGCTACACCTTC. This translates into CASSIRDGYFPPLGYTF. The chain combines TRBV6-1 with TRBJ1-2; maybe TRBD1 (5 bases). Trimming removed 5 bases from V and 8 bases from J, with 27 bases in between. The CDR3 is 17 residues long. The germline CDR1 and CDR2 sequences are MNHNS and SASEGT.

This clonotype came up a few times. This sequence joins TRBV11-3 and TRBJ2-3, with 7 bases aligning to TRBD2. The CDR3 is 16 amino acids. V dropped 5 bases and J dropped 2; count of bases not matched to a gene: 10. Germline CDR1 and CDR2: SGHNT and YENEEA. The chain's CDR3 is CASSTRLAGNTDTQYF. The CDR3 DNA reads TGTGCCAGCAGCACCCGGTTAGCGGGCAACACAGATACGCAGTATTTT. The entire variable domain, with the rest obtained from reference TRBV11-3 and TRBJ2-3, is as follows: EAGVVQSPRYKIIEKKQPVAFWCNPISGHNTLYWYLQNLGQGPELLIRYENEEAVDDSQLPKDRFSAERLKGVDSTLKIQPAELGDSAVYLCASSTRLAGNTDTQYFGPGTRLTVL.

Written as DNA, the CDR3 is TGTGCCAGCAGTGCCCCCGGGACAGGGGTTGAAAAACTGTTTTTT. It translates to CASSAPGTGVEKLFF. The chain recombines TRBV27 with TRBJ1-4; 10 bases are shared with TRBD1. V shed 5 bases, J shed 7 bases, and the junction held 7 bases outside the gene matches. Germline V lookup: CDR1 MNHEY, CDR2 SMNVEV (reference sequence). The CDR3 runs 15 residues.

The chain recombines TRBV5-1 with TRBJ2-1, with D perhaps TRBD2 (6 bases). CDR3 size: 16 residues. Trimming left V 1 base short and J 6 bases short, with 17 bases between. CDR1 is SGHRS and CDR2 is YFSETQ in the germline V gene. This CDR3 reads CASSLRVSGTINEQFF. CDR3 coding DNA: TGCGCCAGCAGCTTGAGGGTTAGCGGTACAATCAATGAGCAGTTCTTC.

The chain couples TRBV29-1 to TRBJ2-1; D tentatively fits TRBD1 or TRBD2 (6 bases each). Germline lookup yields CDR1 SQVTM and CDR2 ANQGSEA. This CDR3 contains 14 residues. The V end was cut by 3 bases, the J end by 4 bases, with 13 bases between. The CDR3 DNA sequence: TGCAGCGTTGATGGAGGGGGAAGTTACAATGAGCAGTTCTTC. This sequence encodes CSVDGGGSYNEQFF.